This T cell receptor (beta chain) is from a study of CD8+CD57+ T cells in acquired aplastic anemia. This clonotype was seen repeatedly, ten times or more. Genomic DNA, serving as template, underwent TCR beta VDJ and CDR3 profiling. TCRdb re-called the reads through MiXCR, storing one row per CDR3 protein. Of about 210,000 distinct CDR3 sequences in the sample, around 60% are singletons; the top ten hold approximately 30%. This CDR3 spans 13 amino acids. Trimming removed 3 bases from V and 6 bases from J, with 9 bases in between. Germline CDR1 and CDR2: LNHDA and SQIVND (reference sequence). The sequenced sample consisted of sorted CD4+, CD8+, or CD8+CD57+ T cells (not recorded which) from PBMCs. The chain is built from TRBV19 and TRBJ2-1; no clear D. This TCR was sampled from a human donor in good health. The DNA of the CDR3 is TGTGCCAGTAGTATCGGTCTTACCAATGAGCAGTTCTTC. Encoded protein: CASSIGLTNEQFF.